Following are 18 T cell receptor beta chains from one sample sequenced in a study of CD4+ T cells in melanoma (dated by TCRdb to 2022 to 2024). To prepare the library, the immunoSEQ multiplex PCR assay was applied. The immuneACCESS repertoire file appears here via TCRdb, limited to in-frame rearrangements. These files lack a portion of the clones; in checked studies, under half of the deficit traces to unresolved V genes, and the cause of the others is not known. For this sample the table gives about 140,000 clones, of which about nine tenths were detected only once. The biggest ten clones account for less than 2% of the sample. Receptor source: a human donor with melanoma.

The chain links TRBV9 to TRBJ1-6; D not resolved. The CDR3 consists of 18 residues. Germline V gene lookup returns CDR1 SGDLS and CDR2 YYNGEE. V was clipped by 0 bases and J by 9 bases, with 22 bases between them. The CDR3 sequence: CASSVGPLHLSSGSPLHF. The CDR3 DNA reads TGTGCCAGCAGCGTAGGTCCCCTCCATCTCTCTAGTGGTTCACCCCTCCACTTT.

This chain connects TRBV5-1 to TRBJ1-3; D ambiguous. Germline lookup yields CDR1 SGHRS and CDR2 YFSETQ. CDR3 size: 13 residues. The ends were cut back, 2 bases at V and 4 bases at J, with 7 bases in the middle. In nucleotides, the CDR3 is TGCGCCAGCAGCTTCGGGATCGGAAACACCATATATTTT. This translates into CASSFGIGNTIYF.

This chain connects TRBV29-1 to TRBJ1-5; TRBD1 might be the D (6 bases). This CDR3 comprises 15 residues. Trimming cost V 4 bases and J 8 bases, with 21 bases left between them. Germline assignment: CDR1 SQVTM and CDR2 ANQGSEA. This chain's CDR3 is CSVGGASPSGEPQHF. CDR3 sequence (DNA): TGCAGCGTTGGGGGGGCAAGCCCCAGTGGGGAGCCCCAGCATTTT.

This chain links TRBV7-2 with TRBJ1-1, with a possible D match to TRBD1 (6 bases). This CDR3 is 13 amino acids long. Germline CDR1 is SGHTA and CDR2 is FQGNSA. The V end lost 8 bases, the J end lost 1 base, and 11 bases lay between the germline ends. The CDR3 region is CASSGQTNTEAFF. The DNA for the CDR3 is TGTGCCAGCTCCGGACAGACGAACACTGAAGCTTTCTTT.

The chain carries TRBV5-4 and TRBJ2-3; D call uncertain. Germline lookup yields CDR1 SGHNT and CDR2 YYREEE (reference sequence). The ends were cut back, 4 bases at V and 5 bases at J, with 8 bases in the middle. The CDR3 runs to 12 residues. DNA of the CDR3: TGTGCCAGCAGCAAAACACAAGATACGCAGTATTTT. Translation: CASSKTQDTQYF.

The chain couples TRBV29-1 to TRBJ1-2; 7 bases are a match to TRBD1. There are 14 residues in the CDR3. Trimming took 3 bases from V and 1 from J; bases not matched to a gene: 5. Germline V lookup: CDR1 SQVTM, CDR2 ANQGSEA. CDR3 sequence (DNA): TGCAGCGTTGATGAGGCAGGGGGTAACTATGGCTACACCTTC. It translates to CSVDEAGGNYGYTF.

The rearrangement links TRBV6-1 to TRBJ2-7; 9 bases agree with TRBD1. V lost 6 bases to trimming and J lost 3 bases; unmatched junction nucleotides: 9. CDR1 is MNHNS and CDR2 is SASEGT in the germline V gene. The CDR3 has 15 residues. The DNA of the CDR3 is TGTGCCAGCAGAAAACTACAGGGGGCAGACTACGAGCAGTACTTC. Amino acid sequence: CASRKLQGADYEQYF.

The sample holds one count of this clone. The chain carries TRBV11-2 and TRBJ2-3; tentative D call: TRBD1 (5 bases). The germline V gene encodes CDR1 SGHAT and CDR2 FQNNGV. The CDR3 is made up of 14 amino acids. V was pared by 5 bases and J by 5 bases, with 14 bases between. The CDR3 protein is CASSHNRFGDTQYF. CDR3 nucleotides: TGTGCCAGCAGCCACAACAGGTTTGGAGATACGCAGTATTTT.

This clone has just one count. The rearrangement links TRBV2 to TRBJ2-7; D is uncertain. CDR1 and CDR2 from the germline V gene are SNHLY and FYNNEI. This CDR3 contains 11 residues. Between the trimmed V and J ends, which lost 5 bases and 3 bases, there was a span of 5 bases. The CDR3 sequence is CASSYFYEQYF. CDR3 nucleotides: TGTGCCAGCAGTTATTTCTACGAGCAGTACTTC.

The V call is TRBV20-1, the J call TRBJ2-3; D gene ambiguous. The V end lost 7 bases, the J end lost 6 bases, and 11 bases lay between the germline ends. The CDR3 extends over 11 amino acids. CDR1 is DFQATT, CDR2 SNEGSKA, per germline (reference sequence). DNA for the CDR3: TGCAGTGTCCCTTCCCTTGATACGCAGTATTTT. Translation gives CSVPSLDTQYF.

The V and J genes are TRBV27 and TRBJ1-6, with a tentative D call TRBD1 (5 bases). This CDR3 is built from 13 residues. V was clipped by 6 bases and J by 8 bases, with 11 bases between them. Germline V gene lookup returns CDR1 MNHEY and CDR2 SMNVEV (reference sequence). This chain's CDR3 is CASSQGRDSPLHF. In DNA, the CDR3 is TGTGCCAGCAGCCAGGGTAGGGATTCACCCCTCCACTTT.

The chain employs TRBV11-1 and TRBJ1-2; D call uncertain. Looked up from germline, CDR1 is SGHAT and CDR2 is FQDESV (reference sequence). The CDR3 is 15 amino acids. The V and J ends lost 4 bases and 2 bases respectively, with 14 bases between them. The CDR3 protein is CASSSPERTNYGYTF. The CDR3 DNA sequence: TGTGCCAGCAGCTCCCCGGAGAGAACCAACTATGGCTACACCTTC.

The chain recombines TRBV6-1 with TRBJ2-7; D uncertain. V was cut by 7 bases and J by 4 bases, with 17 bases left in between. The CDR3 sequence is 14 residues long. Germline V lookup: CDR1 MNHNS, CDR2 SASEGT. The CDR3 loop reads CASKSDGPLYEQYF. The DNA for the CDR3 is TGTGCCAGCAAGTCAGACGGGCCCTTATACGAGCAGTACTTC.

The genes are TRBV2 and TRBJ1-2; D might be TRBD1 (5 bases). V dropped 5 bases and J dropped 4 bases, with 17 bases sitting between them. Germline V CDR1 and CDR2: SNHLY, FYNNEI. This CDR3 is built from 15 residues. CDR3 amino acids: CASSTRRGSGYGYTF. CDR3 bases: TGTGCCAGCAGTACGCGTCGGGGGAGCGGCTATGGCTACACCTTC.

The chain is built from TRBV6-1 and TRBJ1-4, with D possibly TRBD1 on 5 matching bases. V lost 6 bases and J 0 bases, leaving 11 bases between the germline ends. The length of the CDR3 is 15 residues. Per germline, CDR1 MNHNS and CDR2 SASEGT. The CDR3 spells CASRGAVATNEKLFF. CDR3 nucleotides: TGTGCCAGCAGAGGGGCAGTTGCAACTAATGAAAAACTGTTTTTT.

This chain joins TRBV7-9 and TRBJ1-2; D not resolved. The V gene lost 0 bases and the J gene lost 4 bases, with 12 bases spanning the gap. The CDR3 runs 15 residues. The V gene's germline CDR1 is SEHNR and CDR2 FQNEAQ (reference sequence). CDR3 loop: CASSLAGTDSYGYTF. The CDR3 coding sequence is TGTGCCAGCAGCTTAGCCGGCACTGATTCCTATGGCTACACCTTC.

The rearrangement joins TRBV11-2 to TRBJ2-1; 8 bases are a match to TRBD1. Germline V gene lookup returns CDR1 SGHAT and CDR2 FQNNGV. CDR3 size: 16 residues. V lost 7 bases and J lost 8; bases outside the gene matches: 16. CDR3 in DNA: TGTGCCAGCATCACCTTAGGGAGGCAGGGGGCCGATGAGCAGTTCTTC. It translates to CASITLGRQGADEQFF.

V usage is TRBV11-2 and J usage is TRBJ2-3; a possible D gene is TRBD1 (6 bases). This CDR3 contains 14 residues. Between the trimmed V and J ends, which lost 2 bases and 4 bases, there was a span of 10 bases. The V gene's germline CDR1 is SGHAT and CDR2 FQNNGV. Written as DNA, the CDR3 is TGTGCCAGCAGCTTACAGGGGTTCGCAGATACGCAGTATTTT. The encoded protein is CASSLQGFADTQYF.